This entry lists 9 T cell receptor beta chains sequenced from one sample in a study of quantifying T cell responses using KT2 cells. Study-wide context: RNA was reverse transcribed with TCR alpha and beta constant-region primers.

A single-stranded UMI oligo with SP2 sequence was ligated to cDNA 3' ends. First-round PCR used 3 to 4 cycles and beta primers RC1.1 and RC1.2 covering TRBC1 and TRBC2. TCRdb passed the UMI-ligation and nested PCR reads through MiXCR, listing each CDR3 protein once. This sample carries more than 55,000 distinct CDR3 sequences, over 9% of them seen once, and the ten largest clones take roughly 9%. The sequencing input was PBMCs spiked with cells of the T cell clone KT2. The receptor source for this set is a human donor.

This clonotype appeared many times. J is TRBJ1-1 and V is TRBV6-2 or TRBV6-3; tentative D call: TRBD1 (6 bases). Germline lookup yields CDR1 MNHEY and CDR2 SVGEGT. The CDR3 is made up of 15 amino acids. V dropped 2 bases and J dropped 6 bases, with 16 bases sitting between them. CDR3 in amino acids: CASSYDGGLGAEAFF. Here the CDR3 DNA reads TGTGCCAGCAGTTACGACGGGGGGCTGGGAGCTGAAGCTTTCTTT.

In DNA, the CDR3 is TGTGCCAGCAGCAAAGGAGGTGAGACTAGCGGGGACCCCTTGGGGCATGAGCAGTTCTTC. Its translation is CASSKGGETSGDPLGHEQFF. The V call is TRBV21-1, the J call TRBJ2-1; the table's D call, TRBD2, was not checked against the DNA. TRBV21-1 is noted as a pseudogene. The CDR3 length is 20 residues.

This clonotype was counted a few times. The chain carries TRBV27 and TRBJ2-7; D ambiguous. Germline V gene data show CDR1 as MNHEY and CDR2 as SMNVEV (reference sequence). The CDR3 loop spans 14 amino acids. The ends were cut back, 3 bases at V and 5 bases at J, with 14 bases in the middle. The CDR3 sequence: CASSFGRFHDEQYF. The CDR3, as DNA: TGTGCCAGCAGTTTTGGGCGATTTCACGACGAGCAGTACTTC.

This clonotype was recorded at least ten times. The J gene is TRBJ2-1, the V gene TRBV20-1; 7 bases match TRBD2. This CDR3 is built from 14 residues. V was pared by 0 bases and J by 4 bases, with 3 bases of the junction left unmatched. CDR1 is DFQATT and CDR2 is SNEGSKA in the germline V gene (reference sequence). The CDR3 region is CSAREASGYNEQFF. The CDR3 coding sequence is TGCAGTGCTAGAGAAGCTAGCGGATACAATGAGCAGTTCTTC.

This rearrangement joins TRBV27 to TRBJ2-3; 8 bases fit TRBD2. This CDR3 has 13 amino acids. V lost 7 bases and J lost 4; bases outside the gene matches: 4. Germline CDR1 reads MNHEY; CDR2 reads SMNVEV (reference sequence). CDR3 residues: CASTGLASDTQYF. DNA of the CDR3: TGTGCCAGCACAGGACTAGCATCAGATACGCAGTATTTT.

CDR3 bases: TGTGCCAGCAGCTGTGGGGACGAGCAGTACTTC. Translated: CASSCGDEQYF. The chain uses TRBV7-8 and TRBJ2-7; D gene ambiguous. Germline values: CDR1 SGHVS, CDR2 FQNEAQ. The CDR3 consists of 11 residues. V was trimmed by 4 bases and J by 5 bases, leaving 6 bases between them. The complete variable domain, with remaining parts taken from reference TRBV7-8 and TRBJ2-7, reads GAGVSQSPRYKVAKRGQDVALRCDPISGHVSLFWYQQALGQGPEFLTYFQNEAQLDKSGLPSDRFFAERPEGSVSTLKIQRTQQEDSAVYLCASSCGDEQYFGPGTRLTVT.

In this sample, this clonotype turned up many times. The CDR3 region is CASSPEMNTEAFF. Here the CDR3 DNA reads TGTGCCAGCAGCCCAGAAATGAACACTGAAGCTTTCTTT. This chain links TRBV5-5 with TRBJ1-1; D is ambiguous. The CDR3 length is 13 residues. CDR1 is SGHKS and CDR2 is YYEKEE in the germline V gene (reference sequence). V was trimmed by 4 bases and J by 0 bases, leaving 7 bases between them.

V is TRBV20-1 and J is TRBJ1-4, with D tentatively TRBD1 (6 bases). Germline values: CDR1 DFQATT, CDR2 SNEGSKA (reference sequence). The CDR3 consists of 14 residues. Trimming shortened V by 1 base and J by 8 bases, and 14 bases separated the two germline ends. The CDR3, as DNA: TGCAGTGCTAGAGGGTCAGGGGTCCTGGAAAAACTGTTTTTT. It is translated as CSARGSGVLEKLFF.

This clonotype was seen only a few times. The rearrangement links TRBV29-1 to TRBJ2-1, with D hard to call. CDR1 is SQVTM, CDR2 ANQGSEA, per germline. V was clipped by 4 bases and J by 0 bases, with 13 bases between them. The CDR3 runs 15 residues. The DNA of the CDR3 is TGCAGCGTTGGAACTGGCGGTAGCTCCTACAATGAGCAGTTCTTC. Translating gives CSVGTGGSSYNEQFF.